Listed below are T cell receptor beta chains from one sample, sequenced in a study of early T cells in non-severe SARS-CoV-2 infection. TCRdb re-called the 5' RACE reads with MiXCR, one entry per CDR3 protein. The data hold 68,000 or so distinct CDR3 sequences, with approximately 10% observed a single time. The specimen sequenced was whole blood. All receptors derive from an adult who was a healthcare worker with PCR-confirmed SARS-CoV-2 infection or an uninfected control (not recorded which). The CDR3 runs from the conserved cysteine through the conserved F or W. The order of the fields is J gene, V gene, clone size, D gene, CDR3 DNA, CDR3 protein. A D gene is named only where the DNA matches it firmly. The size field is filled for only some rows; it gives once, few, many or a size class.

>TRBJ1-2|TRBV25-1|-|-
TGTGCCAGCAGTGATGGAGGCAGTGCGAATGGCTACACCTTC
CASSDGGSANGYTF
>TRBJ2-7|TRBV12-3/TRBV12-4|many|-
TGTGCCAGCAGTTTACCCCCGATCGGGGAGCAGTACTTC
CASSLPPIGEQYF
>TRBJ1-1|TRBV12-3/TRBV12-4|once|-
TGTGCCAGCAGTACCAGGGAAACTGAAGCTTTCTTT
CASSTRETEAFF
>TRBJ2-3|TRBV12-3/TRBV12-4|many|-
TGTGCCAGCAGTCCGCGATTCACAGATACGCAGTATTTT
CASSPRFTDTQYF
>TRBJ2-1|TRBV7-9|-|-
TGTGCCAGCAGCTTAGCCCTCAGGACGTATACCTACAATGAGCAGTTCTTC
CASSLALRTYTYNEQFF
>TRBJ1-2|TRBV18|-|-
TGTGCCAGCTCGGGATCCGACTATGGCTACACCTTC
CASSGSDYGYTF
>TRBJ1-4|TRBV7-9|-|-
TGTGCCAGCAGCTTAGAACAAACCAATGAAAAACTGTTTTTT
CASSLEQTNEKLFF
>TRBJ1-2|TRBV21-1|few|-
TGTGCCAGCGGTCCCTCTAGACGGAACTATGGCTACACCTTC
CASGPSRRNYGYTF
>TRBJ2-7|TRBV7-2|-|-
TGTGCCAGCAGCTTACCGGCAGGGCTCGACGAGCAGTACTTC
CASSLPAGLDEQYF
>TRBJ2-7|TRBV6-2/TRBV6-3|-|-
TGTGCCAGCAGTTACTCGATAGGGGACGAGCAGTACTTC
CASSYSIGDEQYF
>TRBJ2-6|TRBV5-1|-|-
TGCGCCAGTGGCTCTCAACAGGGATCCTATCCTGGGGCCAACGTCCTGACTTTC
CASGSQQGSYPGANVLTF
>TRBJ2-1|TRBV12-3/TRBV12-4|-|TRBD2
TGTGCCAGCAGTAGGACTAGAGATGAGCAGTTCTTC
CASSRTRDEQFF
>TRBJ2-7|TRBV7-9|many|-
TGTGCCAGCAGGCAGACCGGGGCCTCAGCCGAGCAGTACTTC
CASRQTGASAEQYF